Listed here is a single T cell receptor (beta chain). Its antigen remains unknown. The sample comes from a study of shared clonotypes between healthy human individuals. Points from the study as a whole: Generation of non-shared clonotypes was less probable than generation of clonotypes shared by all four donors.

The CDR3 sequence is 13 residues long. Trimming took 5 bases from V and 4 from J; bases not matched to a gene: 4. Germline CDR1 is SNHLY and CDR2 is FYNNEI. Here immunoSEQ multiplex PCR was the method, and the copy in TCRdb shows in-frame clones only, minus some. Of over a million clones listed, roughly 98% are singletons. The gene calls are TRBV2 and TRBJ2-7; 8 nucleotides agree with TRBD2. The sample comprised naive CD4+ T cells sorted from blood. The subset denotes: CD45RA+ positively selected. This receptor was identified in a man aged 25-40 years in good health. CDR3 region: CASSPGTSYEQYF. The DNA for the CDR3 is TGTGCCAGCAGTCCCGGGACTAGTTACGAGCAGTACTTC.